This section outlines one T cell receptor (beta chain) sequence together with its context. The data were obtained in a study of blood T cell repertoires in COVID-19. Germline loops: CDR1 KGHSH, CDR2 LQKENI. CDR3 length equals 16 residues. The J segment lost 0 bases and the V segment lost 5 bases, leaving 4 bases of the junction unmatched. Sequencing used immunoSEQ multiplex PCR; TCRdb keeps in-frame clones, though not all of them. The data contain roughly 150,000 clones, approximately 80% of them singletons. This chain uses TRBV18 with TRBJ2-7, with TRBD2 identical over 13 bases. What was sequenced was peripheral blood. The clonotype originates from a woman aged 80 or over with COVID-19, enrolled during active disease. The CDR3 nucleotides read TGTGCCAGCTCAACCTGGACTAGCGGGAGCTCCTACGAGCAGTACTTC. This translates into CASSTWTSGSSYEQYF.